Described below is a single T cell receptor (beta chain) sequence and its context. Antigen specificity is unknown. This specimen comes from a study of cytomegalovirus exposure and HLA in healthy donors. General study points: Some V segments could not be told apart, so they were left out, TRBV6-2 and TRBV6-3 among them. Later on, a genetic analysis was performed. It linked a missense variant in DCLRE1C with V- and J-gene trimming of TCR beta. The authors later found HLA-associated TCR beta chains more clonally expanded than equally common others.

Use of 60 Vbeta and 13 Jbeta primers characterized the PCR. The method was immunoSEQ multiplex PCR; TCRdb's version includes in-frame clones alone and lacks a portion of them. Its table lists about 77,000 clones. This CDR3 is 12 amino acids long. V was pared by 7 bases and J by 7 bases, with 7 bases of the junction left unmatched. Germline V CDR1 and CDR2: SGDLS, YYNGEE. The TCR comes from a man aged 45 to 65 in good health and CMV-seropositive. Material: PBMCs. This chain joins TRBV9 and TRBJ1-2; 7 nucleotides agree with TRBD1. The CDR3: CASHDRVGGYTF. The DNA for the CDR3 is TGTGCCAGCCACGACAGGGTCGGTGGCTACACCTTC.